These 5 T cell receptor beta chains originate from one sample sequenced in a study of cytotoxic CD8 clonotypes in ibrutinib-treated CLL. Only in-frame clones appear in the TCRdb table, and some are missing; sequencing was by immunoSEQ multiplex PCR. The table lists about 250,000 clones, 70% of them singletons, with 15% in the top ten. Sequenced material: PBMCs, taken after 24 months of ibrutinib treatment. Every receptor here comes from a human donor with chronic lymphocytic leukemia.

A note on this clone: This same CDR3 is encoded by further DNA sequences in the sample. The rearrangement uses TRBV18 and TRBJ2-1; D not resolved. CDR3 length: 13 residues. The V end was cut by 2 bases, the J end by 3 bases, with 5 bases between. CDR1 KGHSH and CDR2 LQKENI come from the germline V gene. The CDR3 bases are TGTGCCAGCTCACCAGGCAGCTACAATGAGCAGTTCTTC. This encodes CASSPGSYNEQFF.

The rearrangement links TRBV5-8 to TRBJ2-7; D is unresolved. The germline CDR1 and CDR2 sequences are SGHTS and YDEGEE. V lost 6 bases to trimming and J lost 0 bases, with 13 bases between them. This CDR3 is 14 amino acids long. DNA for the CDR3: TGTGCCAGCAAAAGAGACTCTAGCTCCTACGAGCAGTACTTC. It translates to CASKRDSSSYEQYF.

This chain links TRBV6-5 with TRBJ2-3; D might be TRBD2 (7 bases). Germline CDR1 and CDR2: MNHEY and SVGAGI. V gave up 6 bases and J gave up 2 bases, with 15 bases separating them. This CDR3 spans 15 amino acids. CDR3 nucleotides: TGTGCCAGCAGCCTTCGAGCGGGACACACAGATACGCAGTATTTT. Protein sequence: CASSLRAGHTDTQYF.

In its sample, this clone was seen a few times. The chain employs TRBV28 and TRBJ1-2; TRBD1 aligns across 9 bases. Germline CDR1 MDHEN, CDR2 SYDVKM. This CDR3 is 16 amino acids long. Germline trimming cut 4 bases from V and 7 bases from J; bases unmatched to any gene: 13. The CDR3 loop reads CASSSDAGQGLLGYTF. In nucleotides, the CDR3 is TGTGCCAGCAGTTCTGATGCAGGACAGGGGTTGCTTGGCTACACCTTC.

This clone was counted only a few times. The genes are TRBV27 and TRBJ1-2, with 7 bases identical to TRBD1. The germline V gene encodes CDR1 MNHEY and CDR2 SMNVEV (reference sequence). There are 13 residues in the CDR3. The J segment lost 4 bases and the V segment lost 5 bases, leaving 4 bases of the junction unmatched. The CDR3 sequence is CASSVGGGYGYTF. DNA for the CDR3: TGTGCCAGCAGTGTAGGGGGCGGCTATGGCTACACCTTC.